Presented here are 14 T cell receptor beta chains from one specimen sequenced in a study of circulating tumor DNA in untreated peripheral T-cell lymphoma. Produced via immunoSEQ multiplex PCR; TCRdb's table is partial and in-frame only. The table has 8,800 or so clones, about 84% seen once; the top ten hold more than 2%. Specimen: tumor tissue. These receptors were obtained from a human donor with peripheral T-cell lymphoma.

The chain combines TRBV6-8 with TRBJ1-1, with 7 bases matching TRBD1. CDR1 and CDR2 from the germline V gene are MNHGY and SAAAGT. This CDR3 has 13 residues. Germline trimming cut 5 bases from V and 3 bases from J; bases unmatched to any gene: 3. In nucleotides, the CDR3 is TGTGCCAGCAGTAGACAGGGCTACACTGAAGCTTTCTTT. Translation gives CASSRQGYTEAFF.

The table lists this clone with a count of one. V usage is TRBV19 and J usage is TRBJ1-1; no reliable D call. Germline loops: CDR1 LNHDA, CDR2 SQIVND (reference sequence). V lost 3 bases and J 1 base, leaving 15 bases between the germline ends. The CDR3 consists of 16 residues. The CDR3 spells CASSIPTEGQNTEAFF. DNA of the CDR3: TGTGCCAGTAGTATCCCCACGGAGGGTCAGAACACTGAAGCTTTCTTT.

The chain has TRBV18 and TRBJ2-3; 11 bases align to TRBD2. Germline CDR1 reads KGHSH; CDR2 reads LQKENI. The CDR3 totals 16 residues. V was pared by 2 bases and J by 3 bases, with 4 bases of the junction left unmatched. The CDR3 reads CASSPALAGGTDTQYF. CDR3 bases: TGTGCCAGCTCACCAGCCCTAGCGGGGGGTACAGATACGCAGTATTTT.

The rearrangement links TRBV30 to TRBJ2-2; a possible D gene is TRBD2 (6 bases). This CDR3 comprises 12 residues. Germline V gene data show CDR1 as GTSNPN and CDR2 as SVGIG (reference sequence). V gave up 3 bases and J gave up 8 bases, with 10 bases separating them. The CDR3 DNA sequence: TGTGCCTGGAGCCCGGGGGAAGGGGAGCTGTTTTTT. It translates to CAWSPGEGELFF.

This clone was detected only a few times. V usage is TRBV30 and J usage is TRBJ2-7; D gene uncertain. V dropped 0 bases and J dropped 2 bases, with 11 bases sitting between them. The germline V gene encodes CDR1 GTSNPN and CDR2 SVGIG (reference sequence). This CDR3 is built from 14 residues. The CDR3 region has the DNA TGTGCCTGGAGTGTACGACCAGGAGCCTACGAGCAGTACTTC. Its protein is CAWSVRPGAYEQYF.

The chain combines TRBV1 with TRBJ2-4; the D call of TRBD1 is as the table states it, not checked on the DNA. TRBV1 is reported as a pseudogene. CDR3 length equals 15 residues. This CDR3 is CASSHLTTTKNIQYF. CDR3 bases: TGCGCCAGCAGCCACCTGACAACCACCAAAAACATTCAGTACTTC.

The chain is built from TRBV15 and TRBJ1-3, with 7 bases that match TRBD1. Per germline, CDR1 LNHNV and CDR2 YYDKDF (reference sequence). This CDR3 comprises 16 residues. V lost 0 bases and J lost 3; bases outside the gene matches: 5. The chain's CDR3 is CATSREGRGLGNTIYF. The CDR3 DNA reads TGTGCCACCAGCAGAGAAGGGAGGGGGCTTGGAAACACCATATATTTT.

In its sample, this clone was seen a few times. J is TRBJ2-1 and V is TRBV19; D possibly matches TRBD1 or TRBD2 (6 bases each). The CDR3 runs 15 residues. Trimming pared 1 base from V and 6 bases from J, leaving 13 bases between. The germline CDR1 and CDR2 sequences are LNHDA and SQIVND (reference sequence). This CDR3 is CASSIGGAFSNEQFF. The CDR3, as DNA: TGTGCCAGTAGTATAGGGGGGGCCTTCTCCAATGAGCAGTTCTTC.

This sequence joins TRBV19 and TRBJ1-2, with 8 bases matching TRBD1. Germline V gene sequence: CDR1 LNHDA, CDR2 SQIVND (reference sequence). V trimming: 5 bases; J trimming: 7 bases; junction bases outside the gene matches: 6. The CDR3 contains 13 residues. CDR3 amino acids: CASSGQGGSGYTF. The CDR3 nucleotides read TGTGCCAGTAGTGGACAGGGAGGAAGTGGCTACACCTTC.

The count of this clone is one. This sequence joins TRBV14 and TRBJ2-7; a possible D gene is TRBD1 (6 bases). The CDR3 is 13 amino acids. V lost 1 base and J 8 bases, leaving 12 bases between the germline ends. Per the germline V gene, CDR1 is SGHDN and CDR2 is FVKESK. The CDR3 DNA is TGTGCCAGCAGCCAAGGGGGAACAGGGAAGCAGTACTTC. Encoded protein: CASSQGGTGKQYF.

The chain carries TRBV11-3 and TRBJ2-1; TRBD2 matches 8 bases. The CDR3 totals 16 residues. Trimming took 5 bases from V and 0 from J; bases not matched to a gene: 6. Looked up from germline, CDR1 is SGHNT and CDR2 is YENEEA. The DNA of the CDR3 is TGTGCCAGCAGCGCCGGGGGGGCCCCCTCCTACAATGAGCAGTTCTTC. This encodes CASSAGGAPSYNEQFF.

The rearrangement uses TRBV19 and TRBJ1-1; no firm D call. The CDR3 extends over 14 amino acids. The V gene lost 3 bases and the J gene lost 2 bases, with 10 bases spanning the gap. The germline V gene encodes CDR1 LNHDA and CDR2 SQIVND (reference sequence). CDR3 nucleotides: TGTGCCAGTAGTATTTTTGCTGATAACACTGAAGCTTTCTTT. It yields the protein CASSIFADNTEAFF.

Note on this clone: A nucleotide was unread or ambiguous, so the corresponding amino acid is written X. CDR3 sequence (DNA): TGTGCCAGCAGCTTGGAACTAGCGGGTACMGGGACCCAGTACTTC. The encoded protein is CASSLELAGXGTQYF. The entire CDR3 protein is CASSLELAGTGTQYF. This chain uses TRBV11-3 with TRBJ2-5; 9 bases line up with TRBD2. With V trimmed by 3 bases and J by 7 bases, 9 bases remained unmatched. The CDR3 consists of 15 residues. Germline V gene data show CDR1 as SGHNT and CDR2 as YENEEA.

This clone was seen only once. The CDR3 loop reads CASSQAGTTGGNEQYF. CDR3 sequence (DNA): TGCGCCAGCAGCCAGGCGGGCACGACAGGGGGCAACGAGCAGTACTTC. The chain links TRBV4-1 to TRBJ2-7; TRBD1 aligns across 10 bases. V lost 3 bases, J lost 5 bases, and 10 bases stayed unmatched. This CDR3 has 16 residues. CDR1 is MGHRA and CDR2 is YSYEKL in the germline V gene.